This is a list of T cell receptor beta chains from one sample in a study of CD8 T cells in Susac syndrome. TCRdb called the immunoSEQ multiplex PCR reads again in MiXCR, with one record for every CDR3 protein. The data show fewer than 350,000 distinct CDR3 sequences, over 75% seen once. Sequences were obtained from CD8+ T cells from PBMCs. The receptors were gathered from a human donor with multiple sclerosis. Both conserved end residues are part of each CDR3. D genes are given only for firm matches. Rows may omit the clone size; those that give it use once, few, many or a size class.

clone_size	d_call	v_call	j_call	cdr3_nt	cdr3_aa
NA	TRBD2	TRBV6-1	TRBJ2-5	TGTGCCAGCAGGGAAGCGGGGTTCAGAGAGACCCAGTACTTC	CASREAGFRETQYF
NA	NA	TRBV4-3	TRBJ1-2	TGCGCCAGCAGCGAATCCACAGGGAATAGGGGTGGCTACACCTTC	CASSESTGNRGGYTF
NA	NA	TRBV7-6	TRBJ2-4	TGTGCCAGCAGCGGATGGGGGAGAGAGGCCAAAAACATTCAGTACTTC	CASSGWGREAKNIQYF
NA	TRBD2	TRBV28	TRBJ2-3	TGTGCCAGCAGTCCGCCGACTAGCGGGAGAGATACGCAGTATTTT	CASSPPTSGRDTQYF
NA	NA	TRBV19	TRBJ1-1	TGTGCCAGTAGTATAGTTGCAGATCTGAACACTGAAGCTTTCTTT	CASSIVADLNTEAFF
NA	NA	TRBV15	TRBJ2-1	TGTGCCACCCGTTCACCCACCGACCTCAATGAGCAGTTCTTC	CATRSPTDLNEQFF
NA	TRBD1	TRBV10-3	TRBJ1-5	TGTGCCATCAGTGAGTCGGAGGACAGGGGCGGTCAGCCCCAGCATTTT	CAISESEDRGGQPQHF
NA	NA	TRBV4-3	TRBJ1-1	TGCGCCAGCAGCCAAGAAGGCACGGCTAACACTGAAGCTTTCTTT	CASSQEGTANTEAFF
NA	TRBD2	TRBV4-2	TRBJ2-7	TGTGCCAGCAGCCAAGGAGGGACTAGCGTCCCCTACGAGCAGTACTTC	CASSQGGTSVPYEQYF
NA	TRBD1	TRBV7-9	TRBJ2-4	TGTGCCAGCAGCGCACGACAGGGTTCAGACATTCAGTACTTC	CASSARQGSDIQYF
once	TRBD1	TRBV27	TRBJ1-1	TGTGCCAGCAGTCTATGGACAGGGGCCACTGAAGCTTTCTTT	CASSLWTGATEAFF
NA	NA	TRBV15	TRBJ2-1	TGTGCCACCAGTACGGGAGGCCCGGAACAGGGCGCCAAGCGTTACAATGAGCAGTTCTTC	CATSTGGPEQGAKRYNEQFF
few	NA	TRBV24-1	TRBJ2-2	TGTGCCACCAGTGATTTCCTGACAGAAACCGGGGAGCTGTTTTTT	CATSDFLTETGELFF